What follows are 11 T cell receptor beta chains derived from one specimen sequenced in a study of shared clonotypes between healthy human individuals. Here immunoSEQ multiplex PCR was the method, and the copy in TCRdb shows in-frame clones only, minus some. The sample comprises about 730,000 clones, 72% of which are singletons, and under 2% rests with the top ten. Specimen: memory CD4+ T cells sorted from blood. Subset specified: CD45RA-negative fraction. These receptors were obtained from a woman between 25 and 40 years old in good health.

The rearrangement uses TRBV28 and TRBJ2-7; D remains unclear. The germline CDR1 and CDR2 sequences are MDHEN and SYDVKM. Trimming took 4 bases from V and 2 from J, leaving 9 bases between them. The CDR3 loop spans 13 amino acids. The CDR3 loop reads CASSSVGTYEQYF. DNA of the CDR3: TGTGCCAGCAGTTCCGTGGGGACCTACGAGCAGTACTTC.

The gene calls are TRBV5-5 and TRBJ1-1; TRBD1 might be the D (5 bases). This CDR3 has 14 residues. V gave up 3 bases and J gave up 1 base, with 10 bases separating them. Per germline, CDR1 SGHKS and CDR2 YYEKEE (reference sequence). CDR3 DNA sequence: TGTGCCAGCAGCTCTGATGACAGGAACACTGAAGCTTTCTTT. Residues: CASSSDDRNTEAFF.

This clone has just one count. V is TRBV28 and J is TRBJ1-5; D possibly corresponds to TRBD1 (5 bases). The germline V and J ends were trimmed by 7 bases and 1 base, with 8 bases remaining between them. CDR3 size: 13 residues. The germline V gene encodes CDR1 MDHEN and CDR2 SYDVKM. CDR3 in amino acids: CASNRDSNQPQHF. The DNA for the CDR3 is TGTGCCAGCAACCGGGACAGCAATCAGCCCCAGCATTTT.

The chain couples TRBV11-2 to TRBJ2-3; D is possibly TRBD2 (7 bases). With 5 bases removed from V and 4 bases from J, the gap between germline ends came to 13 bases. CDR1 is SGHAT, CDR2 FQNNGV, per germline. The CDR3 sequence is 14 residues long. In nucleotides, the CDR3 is TGTGCCAGCAGCAGGGGGGGGGAGGCAGATACGCAGTATTTT. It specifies CASSRGGEADTQYF.

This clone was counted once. CDR3 sequence reads: CASSLYVTDNEQFF. The CDR3, as DNA: TGTGCCAGCAGTTTATATGTGACGGACAATGAGCAGTTCTTC. The chain has TRBV28 and TRBJ2-1; D uncertain. The CDR3 has 14 residues. Trimming stripped 1 base from V and 5 bases from J, with 9 bases between. From germline, CDR1 is MDHEN and CDR2 SYDVKM. The variable domain in full, completed from reference TRBV28 and TRBJ2-1, reads DVKVTQSSRYLVKRTGEKVFLECVQDMDHENMFWYRQDPGLGLRLIYFSYDVKMKEKGDIPEGYSVSREKKERFSLILESASTNQTSMYLCASSLYVTDNEQFFGPGTRLTVL.

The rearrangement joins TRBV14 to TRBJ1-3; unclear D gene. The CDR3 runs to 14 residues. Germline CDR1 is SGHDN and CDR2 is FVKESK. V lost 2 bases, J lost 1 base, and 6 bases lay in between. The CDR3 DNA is TGTGCCAGCAGCCAACAGATATCTGGAAACACCATATATTTT. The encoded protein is CASSQQISGNTIYF.

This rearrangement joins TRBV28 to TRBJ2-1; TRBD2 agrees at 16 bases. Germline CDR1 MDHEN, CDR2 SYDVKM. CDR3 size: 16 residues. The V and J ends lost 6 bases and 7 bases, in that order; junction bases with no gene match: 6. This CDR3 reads CASSSGTSGRGNEQFF. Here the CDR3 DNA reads TGTGCCAGCAGCTCCGGGACTAGCGGGAGGGGAAATGAGCAGTTCTTC.

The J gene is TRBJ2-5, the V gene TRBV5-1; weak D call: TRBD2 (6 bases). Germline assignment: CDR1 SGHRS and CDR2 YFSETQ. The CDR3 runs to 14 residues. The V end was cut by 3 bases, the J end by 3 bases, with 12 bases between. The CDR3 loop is CASSWAWGEETQYF. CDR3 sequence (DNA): TGCGCCAGCAGCTGGGCGTGGGGGGAAGAGACCCAGTACTTC.

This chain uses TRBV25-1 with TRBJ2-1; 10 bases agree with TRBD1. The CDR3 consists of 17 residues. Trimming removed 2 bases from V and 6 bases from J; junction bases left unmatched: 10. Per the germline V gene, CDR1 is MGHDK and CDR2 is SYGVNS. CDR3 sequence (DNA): TGTGCCAGCAGTGAACCTAAAGGGACAGGGGCCCTCAATGAGCAGTTCTTC. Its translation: CASSEPKGTGALNEQFF.

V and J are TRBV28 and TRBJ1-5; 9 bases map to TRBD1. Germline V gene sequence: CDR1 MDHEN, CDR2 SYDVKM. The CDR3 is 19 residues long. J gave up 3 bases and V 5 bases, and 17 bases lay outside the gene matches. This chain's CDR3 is CASSEVGSYRGRVNQPQHF. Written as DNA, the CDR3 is TGTGCCAGCAGTGAGGTAGGGTCATACAGGGGGCGGGTCAATCAGCCCCAGCATTTT.

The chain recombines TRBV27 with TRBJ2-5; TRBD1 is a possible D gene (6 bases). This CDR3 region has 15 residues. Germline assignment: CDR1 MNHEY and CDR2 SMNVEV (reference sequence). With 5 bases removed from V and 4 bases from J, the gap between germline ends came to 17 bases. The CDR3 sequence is CASSRGPRGRETQYF. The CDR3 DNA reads TGTGCCAGCAGTCGGGGCCCAAGGGGGAGAGAGACCCAGTACTTC.